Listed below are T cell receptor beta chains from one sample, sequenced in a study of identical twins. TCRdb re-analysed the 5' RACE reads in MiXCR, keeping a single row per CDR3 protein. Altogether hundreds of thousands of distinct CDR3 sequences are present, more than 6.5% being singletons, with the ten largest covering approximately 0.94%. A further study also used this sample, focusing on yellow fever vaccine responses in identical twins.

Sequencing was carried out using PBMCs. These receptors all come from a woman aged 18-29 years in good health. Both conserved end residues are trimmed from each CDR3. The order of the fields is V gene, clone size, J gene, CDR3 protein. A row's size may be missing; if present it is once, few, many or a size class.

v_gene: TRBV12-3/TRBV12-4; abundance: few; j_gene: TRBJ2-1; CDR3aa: ASSLIGTEQF
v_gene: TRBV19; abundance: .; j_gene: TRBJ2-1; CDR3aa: ASSIGVNEQF
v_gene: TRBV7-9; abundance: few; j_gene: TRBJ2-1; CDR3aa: ASSSTQRGAYNEQF
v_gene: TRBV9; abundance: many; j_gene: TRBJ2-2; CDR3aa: ASTTSYGNGELF
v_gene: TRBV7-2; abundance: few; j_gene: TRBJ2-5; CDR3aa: ASSFRGPEETQY
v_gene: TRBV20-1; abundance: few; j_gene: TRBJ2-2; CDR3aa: SVRGPGELF
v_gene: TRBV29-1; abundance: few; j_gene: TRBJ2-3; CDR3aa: SVEDSNSSTDTQY
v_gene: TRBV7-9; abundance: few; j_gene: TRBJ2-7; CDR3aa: ASSLGGGLADYEQY
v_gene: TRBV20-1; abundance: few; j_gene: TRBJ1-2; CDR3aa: SARGRKDGVDT
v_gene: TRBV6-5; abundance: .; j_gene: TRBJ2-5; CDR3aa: ASSYGAGGWETQY
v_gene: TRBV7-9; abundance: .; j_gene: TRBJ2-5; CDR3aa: ASSPPGSLGETQY
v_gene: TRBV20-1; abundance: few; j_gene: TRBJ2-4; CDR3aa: SAQQGSLAKNIQY
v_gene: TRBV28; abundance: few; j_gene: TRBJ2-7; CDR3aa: ASSSVLYEQY
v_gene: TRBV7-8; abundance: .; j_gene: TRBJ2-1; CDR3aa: ASSLVEGLAGGGEQF
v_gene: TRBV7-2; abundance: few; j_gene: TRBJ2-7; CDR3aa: ASSLVGQTAYEQY
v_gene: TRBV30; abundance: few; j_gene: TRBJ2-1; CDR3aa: AQTGGAPGGEQF
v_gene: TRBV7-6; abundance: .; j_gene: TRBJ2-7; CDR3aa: ASSSKLAGDFEQY
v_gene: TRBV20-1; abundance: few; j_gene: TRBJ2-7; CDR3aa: SARDRTSGLPYEQY
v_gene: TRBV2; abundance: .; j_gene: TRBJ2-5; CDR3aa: ASRDRTYQETQY
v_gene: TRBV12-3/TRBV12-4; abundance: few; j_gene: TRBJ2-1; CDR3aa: ASRFGPVRGANEQF
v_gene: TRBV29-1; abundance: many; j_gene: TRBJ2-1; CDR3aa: SVREGGSGDEL
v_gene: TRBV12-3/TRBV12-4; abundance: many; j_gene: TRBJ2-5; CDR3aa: ASSFGGGETQY
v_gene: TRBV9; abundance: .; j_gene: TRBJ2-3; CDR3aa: ASSFSTGVTDTQY
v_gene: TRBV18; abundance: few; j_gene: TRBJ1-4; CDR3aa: ASSPPQVSEKLF
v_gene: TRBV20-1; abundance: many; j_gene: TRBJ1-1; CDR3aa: SARDGDTEAF
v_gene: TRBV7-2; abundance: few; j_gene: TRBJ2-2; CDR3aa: ASSLSVGSGTGELF
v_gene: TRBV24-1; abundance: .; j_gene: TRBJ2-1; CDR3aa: ATSESRVRGNIPRPQYDEQF
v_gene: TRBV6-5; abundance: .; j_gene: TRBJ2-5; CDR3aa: ASSYSSLERETQY
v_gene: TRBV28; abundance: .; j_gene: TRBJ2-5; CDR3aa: ASSLKSFSGRETQY
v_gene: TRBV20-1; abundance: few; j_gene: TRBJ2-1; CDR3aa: SPESSTSLGAEQF
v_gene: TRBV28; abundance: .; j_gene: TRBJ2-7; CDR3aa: ASKGGSDPSEQY
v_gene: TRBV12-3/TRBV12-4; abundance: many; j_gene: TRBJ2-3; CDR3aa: ASSLGDVGTDTQY
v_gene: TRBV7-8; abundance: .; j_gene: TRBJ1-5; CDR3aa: ASSLGGSSNQPQH
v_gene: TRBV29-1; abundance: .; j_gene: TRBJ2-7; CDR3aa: SVEDPQGRTYEQY
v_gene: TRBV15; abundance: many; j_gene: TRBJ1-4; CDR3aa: ATSTRTSTNEKLF
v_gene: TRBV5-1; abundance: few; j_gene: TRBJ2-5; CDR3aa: ASSLTLGSQETQY
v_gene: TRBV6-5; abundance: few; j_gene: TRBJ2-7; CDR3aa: ASSYSTGGNEQY
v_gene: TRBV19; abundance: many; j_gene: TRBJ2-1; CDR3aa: ASSIEASYNEQF
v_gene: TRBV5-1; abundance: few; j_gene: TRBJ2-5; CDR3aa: ASSLSLAGFQETQY
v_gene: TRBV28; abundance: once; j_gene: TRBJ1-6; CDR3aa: ASSLSRTFGNSPLH
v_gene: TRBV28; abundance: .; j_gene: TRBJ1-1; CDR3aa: ASSSLGAGTEAF
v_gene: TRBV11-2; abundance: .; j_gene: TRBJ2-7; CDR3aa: ASSLAAGPYEQY
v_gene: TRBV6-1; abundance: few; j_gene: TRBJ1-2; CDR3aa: ASRPTTGGNWNGYT
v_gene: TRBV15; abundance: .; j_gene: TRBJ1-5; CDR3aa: ATSRLDRGNQPQH
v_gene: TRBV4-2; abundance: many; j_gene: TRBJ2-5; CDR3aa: ASSGRDGAQETQY
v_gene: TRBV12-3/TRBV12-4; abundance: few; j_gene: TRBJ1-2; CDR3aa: ASSFLANYGYT
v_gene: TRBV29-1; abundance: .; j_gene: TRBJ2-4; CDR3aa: SVARTSGQNIQY
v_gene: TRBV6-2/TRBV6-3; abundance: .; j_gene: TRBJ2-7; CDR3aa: ASVSGTGPVEQY
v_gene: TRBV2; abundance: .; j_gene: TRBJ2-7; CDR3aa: ATSRSGGSGYEQY
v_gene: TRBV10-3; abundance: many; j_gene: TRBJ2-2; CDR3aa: AISVGADTGELF
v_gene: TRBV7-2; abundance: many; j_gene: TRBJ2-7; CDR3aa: ASSLAAGGSEQY
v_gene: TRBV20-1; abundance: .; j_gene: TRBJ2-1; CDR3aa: SARDPTSGIWL
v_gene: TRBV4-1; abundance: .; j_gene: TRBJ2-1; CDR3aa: ASSQVGPGEQF
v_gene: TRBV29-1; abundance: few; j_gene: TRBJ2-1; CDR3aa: SVEDLNNEQF
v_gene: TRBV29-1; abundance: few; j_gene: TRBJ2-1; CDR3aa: SVEKWQGGDEQF
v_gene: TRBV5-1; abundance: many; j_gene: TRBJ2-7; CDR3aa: ASSLADGYEQY
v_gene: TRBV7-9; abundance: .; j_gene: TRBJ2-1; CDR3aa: ASSLWFGASGDNEQF
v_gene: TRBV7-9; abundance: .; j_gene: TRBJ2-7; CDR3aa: ASSSNRGQKVIHEQY
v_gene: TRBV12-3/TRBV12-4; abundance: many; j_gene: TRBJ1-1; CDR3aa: ASSTSTGGNGNEAF
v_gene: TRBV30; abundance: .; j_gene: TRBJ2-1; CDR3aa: AWKGGTSGRTSYNEQF